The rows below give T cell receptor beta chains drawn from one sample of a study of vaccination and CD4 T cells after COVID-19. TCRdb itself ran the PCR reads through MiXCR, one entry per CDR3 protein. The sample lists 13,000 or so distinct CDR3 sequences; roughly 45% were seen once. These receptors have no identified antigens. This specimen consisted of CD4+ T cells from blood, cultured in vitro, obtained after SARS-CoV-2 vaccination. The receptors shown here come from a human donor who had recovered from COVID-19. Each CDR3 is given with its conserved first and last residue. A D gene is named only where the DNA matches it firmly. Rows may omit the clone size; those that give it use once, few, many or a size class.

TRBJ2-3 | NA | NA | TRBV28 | CASRASVSFTDTQYF | TGTGCCAGCAGAGCTAGCGTTTCCTTCACAGATACGCAGTATTTT
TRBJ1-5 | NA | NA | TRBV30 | CAWTRDNNQPQHF | TGTGCCTGGACCCGGGACAACAATCAGCCCCAGCATTTT
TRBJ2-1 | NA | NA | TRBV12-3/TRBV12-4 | CASSQASASSYNEQFF | TGTGCCAGCAGCCAGGCTAGCGCGAGCTCCTACAATGAGCAGTTCTTC
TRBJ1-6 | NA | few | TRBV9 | CASSPSQGNNSPLHF | TGTGCCAGCAGCCCCTCCCAAGGGAACAATTCACCCCTCCACTTT
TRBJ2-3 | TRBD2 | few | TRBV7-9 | CASSPRLAENTDTQYF | TGTGCCAGCAGCCCGAGACTAGCGGAAAACACAGATACGCAGTATTTT
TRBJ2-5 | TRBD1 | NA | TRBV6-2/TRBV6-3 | CASTERGTGKETQYF | TGTGCCAGCACCGAGCGAGGGACAGGAAAAGAGACCCAGTACTTC
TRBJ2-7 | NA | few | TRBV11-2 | CASSQIRDRGLAATYEQYF | TGTGCCAGCAGCCAGATCCGGGACAGGGGACTAGCGGCTACCTACGAGCAGTACTTC
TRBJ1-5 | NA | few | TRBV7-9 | CASSFQSGPQHF | TGTGCCAGCAGCTTTCAGTCTGGTCCCCAGCATTTT
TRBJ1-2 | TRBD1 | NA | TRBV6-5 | CASSYVGQGFPYGYTF | TGTGCCAGCAGTTACGTAGGACAGGGGTTCCCCTATGGCTACACCTTC
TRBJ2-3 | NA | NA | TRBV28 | CASTPTSTDTQYF | TGTGCCAGCACCCCGACTAGCACAGATACGCAGTATTTT
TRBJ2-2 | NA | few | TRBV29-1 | CSVWGGISSDTGELFF | TGCAGCGTTTGGGGCGGGATTTCCTCCGACACCGGGGAGCTGTTTTTT
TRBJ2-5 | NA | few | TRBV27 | CASRRSGPRATQYF | TGTGCCAGCAGACGCTCCGGTCCACGGGCGACCCAGTACTTC
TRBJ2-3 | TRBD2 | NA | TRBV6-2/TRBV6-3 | CASSYGGDTDTQYF | TGTGCCAGCAGTTATGGGGGGGACACAGATACGCAGTATTTT
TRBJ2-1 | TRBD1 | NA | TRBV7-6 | CASSPGTAEQFF | TGTGCCAGCAGCCCCGGGACAGCTGAGCAGTTCTTC
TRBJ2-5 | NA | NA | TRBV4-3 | CASSISGTQETQYF | TGCGCCAGCAGTATCTCCGGGACGCAAGAGACCCAGTACTTC
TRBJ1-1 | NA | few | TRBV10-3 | CAISESGDLGNTEAFF | TGTGCCATCAGTGAGTCGGGGGATTTGGGGAACACTGAAGCTTTCTTT
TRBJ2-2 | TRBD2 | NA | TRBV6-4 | CASSDGTSTGELFF | TGTGCCAGCAGTGACGGGACTAGCACCGGGGAGCTGTTTTTT
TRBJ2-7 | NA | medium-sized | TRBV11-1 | CASSLQQTDSYEQYF | TGTGCCAGCAGCTTACAACAGACAGACTCCTACGAGCAGTACTTC
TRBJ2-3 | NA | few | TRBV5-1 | CASSSGYLATGSTDTQYF | TGCGCCAGCAGCTCCGGATATCTTGCCACAGGTAGCACAGATACGCAGTATTTT
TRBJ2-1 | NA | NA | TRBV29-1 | CSVVRTGLANEQFF | TGCAGCGTTGTCCGGACCGGCCTAGCGAATGAGCAGTTCTTC
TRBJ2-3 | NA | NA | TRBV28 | CATRGQITDTQYF | TGTGCCACCCGTGGTCAGATCACAGATACGCAGTATTTT
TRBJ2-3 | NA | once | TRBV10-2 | CASSEGMGGSTDTQYF | TGCGCCAGCAGTGAGGGGATGGGGGGAAGCACAGATACGCAGTATTTT
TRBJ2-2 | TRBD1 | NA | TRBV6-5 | CASSYLRRDRTNTGEPFF | TGTGCCAGCAGTTACCTCCGCCGGGACAGGACGAACACCGGGGAGCCGTTTTTT